This TCR beta chain was sequenced during a study of control samples from healthy donors and cancer patients (dated by TCRdb to 2019 to 2021). CDR1 and CDR2, looked up from the germline V gene (reference sequence), are LNHDA and SQIVND. The CDR3, from cysteine to phenylalanine, totals 15 residues. The DNA shown is the 45-base CDR3, in frame from base 1. V drops 5 bases and J drops 3 bases, leaving 16 bases in between. Library preparation employed the immunoSEQ multiplex PCR assay. TCRdb's version of the immuneACCESS table is confined to in-frame rearrangements and falls short of the full clone set. An unresolved V gene accounts for under half of the shortfall where checked; the remainder is of unknown origin. The sample table shows 130,000 or so clones, and about 88% are seen once. Roughly 3.2% of the sample rests with the top ten. Regarding this clone: Its antigen target is currently unknown. It has no much larger one-base neighbor in the sample; base qualities were not kept.

Material for sequencing was blood. This clonotype originated in a middle-aged man in good health. The receptor chain draws on TRBV19 and TRBJ1-2, and possibly TRBD1, on 5 matching bases. DNA sequence: TGTGCCAGTAGTGGGGGTGCGGAGGGTGACTATGGCTACACCTTC. It translates as CASSGGAEGDYGYTF.